This T cell receptor (beta chain) was recovered during a study of radiation and T cells in renal cell carcinoma. Study-wide context: Nephrectomy followed 15 Gy stereotactic body radiation by 4 weeks. Broader study findings: From baseline, blood top tumor clonotypes peaked at 2 weeks post-radiation.

Germline V gene sequence: CDR1 MGHRA, CDR2 YSYEKL. The V gene lost 0 bases and the J gene lost 5 bases, with 10 bases spanning the gap. The CDR3 is made up of 14 amino acids. TCRdb's copy holds only in-frame clones and misses some; the assay was immunoSEQ multiplex PCR. The table has about 160,000 clones, 88% seen once. Remarks on this clone: What it binds is not known.

Documented time point: baseline pretreatment blood. Treatment denoted: 15 Gy SBRT to primary tumor, nephrectomy 4 weeks later. Sequencing used blood, obtained from a patient whose treatment included radiotherapy and nephrectomy. The chain couples TRBV4-1 to TRBJ1-2; D gene uncertain. This TCR derives from a woman aged 70-85 years with renal cell carcinoma. For the CDR3, the DNA is TGCGCCAGCAGCCAAGAAGATGCCGGTTATGGCTACACCTTC. Its protein is CASSQEDAGYGYTF.